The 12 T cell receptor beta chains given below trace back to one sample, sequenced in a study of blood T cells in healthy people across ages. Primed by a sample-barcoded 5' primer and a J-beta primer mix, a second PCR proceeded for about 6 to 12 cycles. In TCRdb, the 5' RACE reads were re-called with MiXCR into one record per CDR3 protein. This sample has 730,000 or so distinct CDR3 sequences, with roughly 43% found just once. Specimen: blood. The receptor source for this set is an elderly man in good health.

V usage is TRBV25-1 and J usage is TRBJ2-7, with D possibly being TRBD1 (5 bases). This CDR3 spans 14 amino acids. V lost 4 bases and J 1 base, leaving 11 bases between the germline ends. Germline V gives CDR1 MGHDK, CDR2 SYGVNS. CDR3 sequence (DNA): TGTGCCAGCAGTGCGGCAGGGTCTTCCTACGAGCAGTACTTC. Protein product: CASSAAGSSYEQYF.

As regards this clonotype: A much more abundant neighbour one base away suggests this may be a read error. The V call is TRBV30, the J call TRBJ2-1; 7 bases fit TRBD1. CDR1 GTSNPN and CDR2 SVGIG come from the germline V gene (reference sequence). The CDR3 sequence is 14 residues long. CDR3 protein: CAWSSDRIYSEQFF. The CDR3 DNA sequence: TGTGCCTGGTCATCGGACAGGATTTACAGTGAGCAGTTCTTC.

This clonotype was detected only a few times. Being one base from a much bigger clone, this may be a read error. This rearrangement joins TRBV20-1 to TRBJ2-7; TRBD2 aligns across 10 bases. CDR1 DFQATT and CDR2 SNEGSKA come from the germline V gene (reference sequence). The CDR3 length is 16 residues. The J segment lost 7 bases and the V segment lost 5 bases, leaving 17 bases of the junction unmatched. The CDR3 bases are TGCAGTGCTGTCTCTAGCGGGGGTCATGGGACGAATGAGCAGTACTTC. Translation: CSAVSSGGHGTNEQYF.

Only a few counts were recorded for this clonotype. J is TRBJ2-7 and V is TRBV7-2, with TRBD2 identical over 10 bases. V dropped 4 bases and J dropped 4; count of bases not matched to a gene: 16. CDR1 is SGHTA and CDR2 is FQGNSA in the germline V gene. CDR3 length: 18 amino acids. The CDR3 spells CASSSSTRASGGDYEQYF. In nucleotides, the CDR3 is TGTGCCAGCAGCTCATCCACTAGGGCTAGCGGGGGTGATTACGAGCAGTACTTC.

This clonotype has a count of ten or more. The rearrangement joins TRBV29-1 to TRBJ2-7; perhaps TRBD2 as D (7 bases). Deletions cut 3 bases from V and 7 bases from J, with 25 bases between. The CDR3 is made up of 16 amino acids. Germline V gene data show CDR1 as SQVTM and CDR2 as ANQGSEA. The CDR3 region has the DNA TGCAGCGTTGATGGTCCGGCTGGGGGGGCAAGGAGAGAGCAGTACTTC. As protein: CSVDGPAGGARREQYF.

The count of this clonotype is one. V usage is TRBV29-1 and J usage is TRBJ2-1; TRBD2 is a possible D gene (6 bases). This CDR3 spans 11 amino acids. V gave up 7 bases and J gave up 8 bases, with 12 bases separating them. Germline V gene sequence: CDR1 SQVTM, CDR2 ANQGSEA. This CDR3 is CSGLRRDEQFF. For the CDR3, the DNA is TGCAGCGGCCTTAGGAGGGATGAGCAGTTCTTC.

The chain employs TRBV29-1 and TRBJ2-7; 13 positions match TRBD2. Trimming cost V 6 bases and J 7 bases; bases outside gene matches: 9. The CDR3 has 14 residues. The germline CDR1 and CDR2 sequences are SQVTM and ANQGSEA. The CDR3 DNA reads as TGCAGCGTCCGGACTAGCGGGAGTTTACATGAGCAGTACTTC. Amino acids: CSVRTSGSLHEQYF.

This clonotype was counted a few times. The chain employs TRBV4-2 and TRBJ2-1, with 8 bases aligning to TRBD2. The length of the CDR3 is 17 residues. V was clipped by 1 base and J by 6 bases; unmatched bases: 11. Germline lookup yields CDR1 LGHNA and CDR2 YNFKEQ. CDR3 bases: TGTGCCAGCAGCCAAGCCGGGATGGCGGGGGGAATCAATGAGCAGTTCTTC. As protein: CASSQAGMAGGINEQFF.

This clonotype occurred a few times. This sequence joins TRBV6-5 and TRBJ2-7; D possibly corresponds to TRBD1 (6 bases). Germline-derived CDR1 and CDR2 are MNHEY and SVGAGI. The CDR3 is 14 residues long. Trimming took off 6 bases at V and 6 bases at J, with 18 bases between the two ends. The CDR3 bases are TGTGCCAGCAGACCCCGGGGCAGGGGATCCGAGCAGTACTTC. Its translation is CASRPRGRGSEQYF.

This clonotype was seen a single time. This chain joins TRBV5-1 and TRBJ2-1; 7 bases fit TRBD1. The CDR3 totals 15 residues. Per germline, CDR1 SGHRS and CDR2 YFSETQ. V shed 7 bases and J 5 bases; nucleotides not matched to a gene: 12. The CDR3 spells CASGRRGTGDNEQFF. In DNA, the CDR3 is TGCGCCAGCGGCCGCCGGGGCACAGGGGACAATGAGCAGTTCTTC.

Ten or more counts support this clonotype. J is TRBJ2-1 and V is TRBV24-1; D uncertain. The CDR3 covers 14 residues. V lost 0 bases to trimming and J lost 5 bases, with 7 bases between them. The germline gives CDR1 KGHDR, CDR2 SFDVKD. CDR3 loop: CATSDLGSNNEQFF. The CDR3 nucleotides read TGTGCCACCAGTGATTTGGGAAGCAACAATGAGCAGTTCTTC.

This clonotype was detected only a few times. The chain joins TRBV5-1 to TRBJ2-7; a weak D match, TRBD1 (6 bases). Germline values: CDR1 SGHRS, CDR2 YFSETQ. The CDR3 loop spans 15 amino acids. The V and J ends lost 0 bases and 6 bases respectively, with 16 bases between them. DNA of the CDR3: TGCGCCAGCAGCTTGGCCGGGGCAGGGGCAGGCGAGCAGTACTTC. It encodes CASSLAGAGAGEQYF.